These 29 T cell receptor beta chains came from one sample sequenced in a study of early T cells in non-severe SARS-CoV-2 infection. MiXCR was run by TCRdb on the 5' RACE reads, yielding one entry per CDR3 protein. The data hold 25,000 to 30,000 distinct CDR3 sequences, with 5% to 6.5% observed a single time. The material was whole blood, obtained at baseline. These receptors came from an adult who was a healthcare worker with PCR-confirmed SARS-CoV-2 infection or an uninfected control (not recorded which).

This clonotype was counted ten times or more. The rearrangement links TRBV6-5 to TRBJ1-5; D perhaps matches TRBD1 (5 bases). Trimming removed 6 bases at V and 5 bases at J, with 14 bases between. The CDR3 runs to 14 residues. Germline V CDR1 and CDR2: MNHEY, SVGAGI. This CDR3 reads CASRAGIGDQPQHF. The CDR3 DNA sequence: TGTGCCAGCAGGGCAGGGATAGGTGATCAGCCCCAGCATTTT.

V and J are TRBV6-6 and TRBJ1-2; D unresolved. The V gene's germline CDR1 is MNHNY and CDR2 SVGAGI (reference sequence). This CDR3 contains 14 residues. V was cut by 6 bases and J by 4 bases, with 15 bases left in between. Here the CDR3 reads CASRPRTRFYGYTF. In nucleotides, the CDR3 is TGTGCCAGCAGACCCCGAACGAGGTTCTATGGCTACACCTTC.

This clonotype has a count of ten or more. V and J are TRBV9 and TRBJ1-2; a possible D gene is TRBD1 (6 bases). Per the germline V gene, CDR1 is SGDLS and CDR2 is YYNGEE. Trimming removed 2 bases at V and 3 bases at J, with 11 bases between. The CDR3 loop spans 14 amino acids. CDR3 region: CASSVGGGHYGYTF. The CDR3 nucleotides read TGTGCCAGCAGCGTCGGGGGCGGGCACTATGGCTACACCTTC.

The chain couples TRBV20-1 to TRBJ1-1; no clear D gene. Trimming pared 6 bases from V and 2 bases from J, leaving 4 bases between. In germline, CDR1 is DFQATT, CDR2 SNEGSKA (reference sequence). The length of the CDR3 is 10 residues. As DNA, the CDR3 is TGCAGTGCGGACAACACTGAAGCTTTCTTT. Encoded protein: CSADNTEAFF.

The sample holds many counts of this clonotype. The V and J genes are TRBV7-2 and TRBJ2-3, with 12 bases fitting TRBD2. The CDR3 is 16 residues long. V trimming: 5 bases; J trimming: 2 bases; junction bases outside the gene matches: 5. Germline CDR1 is SGHTA and CDR2 is FQGNSA. The CDR3 bases are TGTGCCAGCAGCCAACTAGCGGGGGGTAACACAGATACGCAGTATTTT. Amino acid sequence: CASSQLAGGNTDTQYF.

The table lists this clonotype with many counts. This chain uses TRBV12-3 or TRBV12-4 with TRBJ2-1; 10 bases fit TRBD2. CDR3 length: 16 amino acids. V trimming: 2 bases; J trimming: 5 bases; junction bases outside the gene matches: 6. CDR3 DNA sequence: TGTGCCAGCAGTTTATCTAGCGGGAGAGTCCACAATGAGCAGTTCTTC. Its protein product is CASSLSSGRVHNEQFF.

In its sample, this clonotype was seen many times. The DNA of the CDR3 is TGTGCCAGCAGCTTGTTGGGGGGAGATACGCAGTATTTT. It encodes CASSLLGGDTQYF. This chain joins TRBV11-2 and TRBJ2-3; weak D call: TRBD2 (6 bases). CDR1 and CDR2 (germline): SGHAT, FQNNGV. This CDR3 comprises 13 residues. Trimming took off 3 bases at V and 5 bases at J, with 9 bases between the two ends. Together with reference TRBV11-2 and TRBJ2-3, the CDR3 gives the full variable domain: EAGVAQSPRYKIIEKRQSVAFWCNPISGHATLYWYQQILGQGPKLLIQFQNNGVVDDSQLPKDRFSAERLKGVDSTLKIQPAKLEDSAVYLCASSLLGGDTQYFGPGTRLTVL.

This clonotype was seen at least ten times. The chain has TRBV18 and TRBJ2-1; TRBD2 matches at 7 bases. The V and J ends lost 1 base and 8 bases, in that order; junction bases with no gene match: 2. Looked up from germline, CDR1 is KGHSH and CDR2 is LQKENI. This CDR3 has 13 residues. CDR3 protein: CASSPLAGDEQFF. CDR3 DNA: TGTGCCAGCTCACCACTAGCGGGCGATGAGCAGTTCTTC.

This clonotype was detected ten times or more. The CDR3 region is CASSLLLAENNEQFF. CDR3 sequence (DNA): TGCGCCAGCAGCTTGCTGCTAGCGGAAAACAATGAGCAGTTCTTC. The chain couples TRBV5-1 to TRBJ2-1; the match to TRBD2 covers 7 bases. In germline, CDR1 is SGHRS, CDR2 YFSETQ. The CDR3 extends over 15 amino acids. Losses at the gene ends were 1 base for V and 5 bases for J; bases not matched to a gene: 6.

The V gene is TRBV18, the J gene TRBJ2-6, with D perhaps TRBD1 or TRBD2 (5 bases each). This CDR3 spans 18 amino acids. The V end lost 3 bases, the J end lost 0 bases, and 15 bases lay between the germline ends. Germline CDR1 is KGHSH and CDR2 is LQKENI. CDR3: CASSPLGDLPSGANVLTF. CDR3 nucleotides: TGTGCCAGCTCACCGTTGGGGGACCTCCCCTCTGGGGCCAACGTCCTGACTTTC.

The sample holds many counts of this clonotype. The chain employs TRBV19 and TRBJ2-7; 8 nucleotides match TRBD2. There are 13 residues in the CDR3. J was trimmed by 5 bases and V by 5 bases; bases with no gene match: 5. Germline lookup yields CDR1 LNHDA and CDR2 SQIVND (reference sequence). CDR3 in DNA: TGTGCCAGTAGTTCCCGGGGGGGCGACGAGCAGTACTTC. The encoded protein is CASSSRGGDEQYF.

This clonotype came up many times. The chain has TRBV2 and TRBJ1-6; D unclear. CDR3 length: 13 residues. V was pared by 5 bases and J by 7 bases, with 9 bases between. CDR1 and CDR2 (germline): SNHLY, FYNNEI. CDR3 DNA sequence: TGTGCCAGCAGTCTACAGCCGAATTCACCCCTCCACTTT. Protein sequence: CASSLQPNSPLHF. Full variable domain (outside the CDR3, taken from reference TRBV2 and TRBJ1-6): EPEVTQTPSHQVTQMGQEVILRCVPISNHLYFYWYRQILGQKVEFLVSFYNNEISEKSEIFDDQFSVERPDGSNFTLKIRSTKLEDSAMYFCASSLQPNSPLHFGNGTRLTVT.

This clonotype was observed at least ten times. The chain joins TRBV7-8 to TRBJ2-7; 8 bases line up with TRBD1. The V gene's germline CDR1 is SGHVS and CDR2 FQNEAQ. The CDR3 consists of 14 residues. Trimming cost V 4 bases and J 3 bases; bases outside gene matches: 5. CDR3 DNA: TGTGCCAGCAGCTGGACAGGGATGGGCTACGAGCAGTACTTC. Translation gives CASSWTGMGYEQYF.

This clonotype has at least ten counts. The V gene is TRBV7-6, the J gene TRBJ2-1; D might be TRBD2 (5 bases). This CDR3 has 16 amino acids. Trimming took off 2 bases at V and 0 bases at J, with 11 bases between the two ends. In germline, CDR1 is SGHVS, CDR2 FNYEAQ. The CDR3 DNA reads TGTGCCAGCAGCTTAAACGAGGGAGACTCCTACAATGAGCAGTTCTTC. It translates to CASSLNEGDSYNEQFF.

This clonotype was picked up many times. The chain has TRBV7-9 and TRBJ2-7, with 8 bases fitting TRBD1. J was trimmed by 9 bases and V by 2 bases; bases with no gene match: 6. Germline V gene lookup returns CDR1 SEHNR and CDR2 FQNEAQ (reference sequence). This CDR3 comprises 13 residues. The CDR3 sequence is CASSLQGALWQYF. The CDR3 coding sequence is TGTGCCAGCAGCTTACAGGGGGCCCTGTGGCAGTACTTC.

This clonotype was seen many times. The CDR3: CASSSTGGSKNIQYF. The CDR3 nucleotides are TGTGCCAGCAGCTCGACAGGGGGGTCCAAAAACATTCAGTACTTC. V and J are TRBV7-9 and TRBJ2-4; the match to TRBD1 covers 9 bases. Per the germline V gene, CDR1 is SEHNR and CDR2 is FQNEAQ (reference sequence). The CDR3 has 15 residues. V shed 4 bases, J shed 2 bases, and the junction held 3 bases outside the gene matches.

This clonotype occurred many times. V is TRBV4-2 and J is TRBJ1-6, with 7 bases matching TRBD1. The germline gives CDR1 LGHNA, CDR2 YNFKEQ. The trim removed 2 bases at V and 7 bases at J, leaving 2 bases unmatched. The CDR3 sequence is 14 residues long. The CDR3: CASSQTGANSPLHF. In nucleotides, the CDR3 is TGTGCCAGCAGCCAAACAGGGGCCAATTCACCCCTCCACTTT.

Note on this clonotype: At one end the junction does not follow the germline gene, possibly because of a read error. The chain carries TRBV5-4 and TRBJ2-3; either TRBD1 or TRBD2 may supply D (5 bases each). The CDR3 contains 12 residues. Per the germline V gene, CDR1 is SGHNT and CDR2 is YYREEE (reference sequence). The CDR3 sequence: CVSSLLGTTQYF. The CDR3 DNA sequence: TGTGTCAGCAGCTTATTAGGGACTACGCAGTATTTT.

In this sample, this clonotype turned up many times. This sequence joins TRBV6-2 or TRBV6-3 and TRBJ2-3; 12 bases map to TRBD2. Looked up from germline, CDR1 is MNHEY and CDR2 is SVGEGT. The CDR3 is made up of 16 amino acids. The ends lost 7 bases at V and 2 bases at J; junction bases unmatched: 7. CDR3 DNA sequence: TGTGCCAGCAAACCGGGACTAGCGGGCCACACAGATACGCAGTATTTT. Encoded protein: CASKPGLAGHTDTQYF.

The sample holds many counts of this clonotype. The gene calls are TRBV19 and TRBJ2-1, with TRBD2 matching 8 bases. Germline V gives CDR1 LNHDA, CDR2 SQIVND (reference sequence). With V trimmed by 6 bases and J by 1 base, 5 bases remained unmatched. The length of the CDR3 is 15 residues. CDR3 in DNA: TGTGCCAGTAGCGCGGGAGGAACTTCCTACAATGAGCAGTTCTTC. This translates into CASSAGGTSYNEQFF.

This clonotype occurred many times. The J gene is TRBJ2-1, the V gene TRBV7-9; a weak D match, TRBD2 (6 bases). Germline CDR1 and CDR2: SEHNR and FQNEAQ (reference sequence). The ends were cut back, 5 bases at V and 8 bases at J, with 19 bases in the middle. The CDR3 contains 15 residues. The CDR3, as DNA: TGTGCCAGCAGCGGGCACGGGAGAGGTCGGGATGAGCAGTTCTTC. Translated: CASSGHGRGRDEQFF. The complete variable domain, with remaining parts taken from reference TRBV7-9 and TRBJ2-1, reads DTGVSQNPRHKITKRGQNVTFRCDPISEHNRLYWYRQTLGQGPEFLTYFQNEAQLEKSRLLSDRFSAERPKGSFSTLEIQRTEQGDSAMYLCASSGHGRGRDEQFFGPGTRLTVL.

The chain links TRBV11-2 to TRBJ2-7; TRBD1 or TRBD2 may be the D gene (5 bases each). Germline V gene data show CDR1 as SGHAT and CDR2 as FQNNGV. The CDR3 runs to 16 residues. V lost 5 bases and J lost 6, with 23 bases in between. CDR3 DNA sequence: TGTGCCAGCAGCCTTTGGACAATCGGATCTCGGGGCGAGCAGTACTTC. It translates to CASSLWTIGSRGEQYF.

The CDR3: CASSLVLANTGELFF. CDR3 in DNA: TGTGCCAGCAGCTTAGTACTAGCGAACACCGGGGAGCTGTTTTTT. This chain uses TRBV7-9 with TRBJ2-2; D is possibly TRBD2 (5 bases). Trimming stripped 1 base from V and 0 bases from J, with 6 bases between. This CDR3 has 15 residues. In germline, CDR1 is SEHNR, CDR2 FQNEAQ (reference sequence).

There are many counts of this clonotype. The rearrangement links TRBV20-1 to TRBJ1-6; D gene unclear. Germline lookup yields CDR1 DFQATT and CDR2 SNEGSKA (reference sequence). The CDR3 length is 15 residues. The V gene lost 7 bases and the J gene lost 0 bases, with 13 bases spanning the gap. CDR3: CSVRTGSSYNSPLHF. CDR3 nucleotides: TGCAGTGTCCGAACGGGTTCCTCCTATAATTCACCCCTCCACTTT.

The chain couples TRBV11-3 to TRBJ2-3, with 10 positions matching TRBD2. V lost 3 bases, J lost 2 bases, and 2 bases stayed unmatched. Germline lookup yields CDR1 SGHNT and CDR2 YENEEA. CDR3 length: 15 amino acids. This chain's CDR3 is CASSFGLAVTDTQYF. As DNA, the CDR3 is TGTGCCAGCAGCTTTGGACTAGCGGTCACAGATACGCAGTATTTT.

The V and J genes are TRBV20-1 and TRBJ2-7, with TRBD2 identical over 13 bases. CDR1 DFQATT and CDR2 SNEGSKA come from the germline V gene (reference sequence). This CDR3 is built from 13 residues. V lost 1 base, J lost 7 bases, and 1 base stayed unmatched. The CDR3 protein is CSARGGLAGEQYF. The CDR3 coding sequence is TGCAGTGCTAGAGGGGGACTAGCGGGAGAGCAGTACTTC.

This clonotype occurred many times. V is TRBV18 and J is TRBJ2-3, with D possibly being TRBD1 (6 bases). Germline V lookup: CDR1 KGHSH, CDR2 LQKENI. This CDR3 contains 15 residues. V gave up 3 bases and J gave up 4 bases, with 14 bases separating them. CDR3 bases: TGTGCCAGCTCACCTTCTACAGGGAGCGCAGATACGCAGTATTTT. As protein: CASSPSTGSADTQYF. The full variable domain, its missing parts supplied by reference TRBV18 and TRBJ2-3, is NAGVMQNPRHLVRRRGQEARLRCSPMKGHSHVYWYRQLPEEGLKFMVYLQKENIIDESGMPKERFSAEFPKEGPSILRIQQVVRGDSAAYFCASSPSTGSADTQYFGPGTRLTVL.

This clonotype was seen many times. The gene calls are TRBV7-2 and TRBJ2-3; the D gene is possibly TRBD1 (7 bases). CDR3 size: 14 residues. V was pared by 3 bases and J by 5 bases, with 12 bases between. Germline V gene sequence: CDR1 SGHTA, CDR2 FQGNSA. The CDR3 loop is CASSFGGGRDTQYF. The CDR3 nucleotides are TGTGCCAGCAGCTTCGGAGGGGGCAGAGATACGCAGTATTTT.

The V call is TRBV6-2 or TRBV6-3, the J call TRBJ1-2; D is undetermined. V was pared by 7 bases and J by 7 bases, with 13 bases between. The CDR3 is made up of 12 amino acids. Germline lookup yields CDR1 MNHEY and CDR2 SVGEGT. CDR3 bases: TGTGCCAGCACCAACCCCTGGTTTGGCTACACCTTC. It is translated as CASTNPWFGYTF.